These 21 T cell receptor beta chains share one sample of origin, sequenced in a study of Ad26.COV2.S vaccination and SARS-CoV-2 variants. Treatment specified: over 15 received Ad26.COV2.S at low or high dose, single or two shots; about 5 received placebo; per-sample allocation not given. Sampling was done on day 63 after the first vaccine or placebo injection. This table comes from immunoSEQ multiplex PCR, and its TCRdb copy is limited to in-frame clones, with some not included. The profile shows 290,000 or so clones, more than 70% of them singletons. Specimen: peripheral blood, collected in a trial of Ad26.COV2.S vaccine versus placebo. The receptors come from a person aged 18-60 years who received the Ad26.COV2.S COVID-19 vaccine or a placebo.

The CDR3 nucleotides are TGTGCCAGCAGCCAAGATGGTTGGGACTCATACGAGCAGTACTTC. This sequence encodes CASSQDGWDSYEQYF. The chain uses TRBV3-1 (or the pseudogene TRBV3-2) and TRBJ2-7, with D tentatively TRBD2 (6 bases). The V and J ends lost 0 bases and 4 bases respectively, with 13 bases between them. Germline V gene lookup returns CDR1 LGHDT and CDR2 YNNKEL (reference sequence). There are 15 residues in the CDR3.

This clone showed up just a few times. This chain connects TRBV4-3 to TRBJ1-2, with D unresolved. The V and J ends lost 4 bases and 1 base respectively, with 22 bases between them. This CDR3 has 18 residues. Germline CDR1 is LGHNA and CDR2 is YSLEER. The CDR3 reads CASSPSRVLGIFNYGYTF. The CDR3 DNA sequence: TGCGCCAGCAGCCCATCGCGGGTCTTAGGAATATTTAACTATGGCTACACCTTC.

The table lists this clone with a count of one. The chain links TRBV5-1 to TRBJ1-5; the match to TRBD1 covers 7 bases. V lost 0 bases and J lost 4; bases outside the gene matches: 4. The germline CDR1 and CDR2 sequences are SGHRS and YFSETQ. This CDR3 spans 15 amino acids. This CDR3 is CASSLGAGGNQPQHF. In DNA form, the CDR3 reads TGCGCCAGCAGCTTGGGGGCAGGGGGGAATCAGCCCCAGCATTTT.

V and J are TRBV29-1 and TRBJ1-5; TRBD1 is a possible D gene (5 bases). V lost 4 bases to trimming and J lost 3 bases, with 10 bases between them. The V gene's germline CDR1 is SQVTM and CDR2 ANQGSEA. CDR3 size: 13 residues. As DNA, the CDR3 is TGCAGCGTTGGGGAGGGACCCAATCAGCCCCAGCATTTT. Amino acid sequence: CSVGEGPNQPQHF.

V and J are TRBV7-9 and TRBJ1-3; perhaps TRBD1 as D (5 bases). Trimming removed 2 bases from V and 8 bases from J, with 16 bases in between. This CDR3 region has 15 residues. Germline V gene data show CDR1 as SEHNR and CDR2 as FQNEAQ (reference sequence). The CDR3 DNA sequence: TGTGCCAGCAGCTTAACCCGGCCTGTGGGGGACACCATATATTTT. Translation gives CASSLTRPVGDTIYF.

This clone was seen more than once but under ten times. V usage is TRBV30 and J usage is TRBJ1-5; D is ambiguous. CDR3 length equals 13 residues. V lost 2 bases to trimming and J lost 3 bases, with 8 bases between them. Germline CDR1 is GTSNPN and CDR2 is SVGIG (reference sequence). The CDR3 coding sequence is TGTGCCTGGAGTTTGATAGACAATCAGCCCCAGCATTTT. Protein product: CAWSLIDNQPQHF.

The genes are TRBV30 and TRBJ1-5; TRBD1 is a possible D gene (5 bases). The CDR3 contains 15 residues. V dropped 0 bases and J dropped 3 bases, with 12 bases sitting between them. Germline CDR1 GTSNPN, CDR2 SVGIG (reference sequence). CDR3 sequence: CAWSVGAGYNQPQHF. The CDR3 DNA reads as TGTGCCTGGAGTGTTGGGGCAGGTTACAATCAGCCCCAGCATTTT.

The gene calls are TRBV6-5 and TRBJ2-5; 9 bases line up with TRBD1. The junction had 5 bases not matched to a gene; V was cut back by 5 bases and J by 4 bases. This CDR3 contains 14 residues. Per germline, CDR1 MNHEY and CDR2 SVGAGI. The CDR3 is CASSRRQGGETQYF. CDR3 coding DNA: TGTGCCAGCAGTCGCCGACAGGGGGGAGAGACCCAGTACTTC.

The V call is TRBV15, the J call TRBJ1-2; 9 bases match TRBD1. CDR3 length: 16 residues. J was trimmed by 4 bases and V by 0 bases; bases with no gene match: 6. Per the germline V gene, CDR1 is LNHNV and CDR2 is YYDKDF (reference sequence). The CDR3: CATSRDPLDRGYGYTF. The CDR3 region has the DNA TGTGCCACCAGCAGAGATCCATTGGACAGGGGCTATGGCTACACCTTC.

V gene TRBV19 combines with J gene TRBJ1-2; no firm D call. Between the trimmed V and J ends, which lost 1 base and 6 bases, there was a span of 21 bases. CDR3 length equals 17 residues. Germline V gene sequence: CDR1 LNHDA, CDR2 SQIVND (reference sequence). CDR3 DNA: TGTGCCAGTAGTATAGGGGGTACTTGGTCCGATCGGCATGGCTACACCTTC. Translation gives CASSIGGTWSDRHGYTF.

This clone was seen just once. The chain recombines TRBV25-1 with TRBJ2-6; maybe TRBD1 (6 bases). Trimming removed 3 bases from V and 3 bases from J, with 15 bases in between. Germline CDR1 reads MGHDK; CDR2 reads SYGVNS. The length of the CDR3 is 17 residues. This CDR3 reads CASSDPSGVHGANVLTF. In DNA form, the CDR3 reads TGTGCCAGCAGTGATCCTTCAGGGGTGCATGGGGCCAACGTCCTGACTTTC.

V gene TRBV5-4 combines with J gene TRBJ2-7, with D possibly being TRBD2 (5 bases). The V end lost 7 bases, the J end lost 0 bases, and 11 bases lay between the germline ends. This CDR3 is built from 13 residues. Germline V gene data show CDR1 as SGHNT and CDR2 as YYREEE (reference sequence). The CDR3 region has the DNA TGTGCCAGCGCTGTGGGGAGCTCCTACGAGCAGTACTTC. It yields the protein CASAVGSSYEQYF.

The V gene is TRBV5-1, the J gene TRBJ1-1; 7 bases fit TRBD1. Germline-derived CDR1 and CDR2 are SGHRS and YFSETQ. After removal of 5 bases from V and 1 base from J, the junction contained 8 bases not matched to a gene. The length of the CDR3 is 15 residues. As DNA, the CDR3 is TGCGCCAGCAGGATTGGGGACAGACAGAACACTGAAGCTTTCTTT. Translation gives CASRIGDRQNTEAFF.

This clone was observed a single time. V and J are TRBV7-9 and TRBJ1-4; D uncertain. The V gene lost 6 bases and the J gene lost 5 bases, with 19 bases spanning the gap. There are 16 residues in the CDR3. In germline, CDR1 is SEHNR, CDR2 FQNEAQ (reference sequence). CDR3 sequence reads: CASRHIPGGGNEKLFF. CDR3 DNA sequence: TGTGCCAGCAGACACATCCCTGGAGGAGGAAATGAAAAACTGTTTTTT.

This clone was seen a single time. The CDR3 loop reads CASSLRAFAGQGNTEAFF. The CDR3 DNA reads as TGTGCCAGCAGCTTAAGGGCATTTGCGGGACAGGGGAACACTGAAGCTTTCTTT. The V and J genes are TRBV7-6 and TRBJ1-1; 9 nucleotides align to TRBD1. V was pared by 2 bases and J by 1 base, with 11 bases of the junction left unmatched. The CDR3 is made up of 18 amino acids. CDR1 and CDR2 from the germline V gene are SGHVS and FNYEAQ.

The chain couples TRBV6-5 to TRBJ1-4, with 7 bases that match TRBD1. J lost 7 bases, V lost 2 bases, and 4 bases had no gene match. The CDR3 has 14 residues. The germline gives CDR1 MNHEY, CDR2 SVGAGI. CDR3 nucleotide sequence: TGTGCCAGCAGTTACGGTGGACAGGCTGAAAAACTGTTTTTT. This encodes CASSYGGQAEKLFF.

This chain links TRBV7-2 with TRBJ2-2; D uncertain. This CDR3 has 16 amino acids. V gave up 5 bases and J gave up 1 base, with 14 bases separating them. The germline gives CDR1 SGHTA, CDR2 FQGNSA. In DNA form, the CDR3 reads TGTGCCAGCAGCCCAACTCGGTCGGGGAACACCGGGGAGCTGTTTTTT. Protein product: CASSPTRSGNTGELFF.

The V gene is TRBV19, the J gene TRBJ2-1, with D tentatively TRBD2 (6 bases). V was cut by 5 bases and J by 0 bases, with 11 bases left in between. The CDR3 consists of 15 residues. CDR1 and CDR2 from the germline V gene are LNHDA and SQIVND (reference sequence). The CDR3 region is CASSRDGSSYNEQFF. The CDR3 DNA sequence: TGTGCCAGTAGTCGGGACGGGAGCTCCTACAATGAGCAGTTCTTC.

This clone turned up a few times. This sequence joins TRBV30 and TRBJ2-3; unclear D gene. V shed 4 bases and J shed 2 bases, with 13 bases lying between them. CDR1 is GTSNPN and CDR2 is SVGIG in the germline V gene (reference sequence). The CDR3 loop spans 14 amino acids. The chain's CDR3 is CAWKGFVYTDTQYF. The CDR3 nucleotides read TGTGCCTGGAAGGGTTTTGTGTACACAGATACGCAGTATTTT.

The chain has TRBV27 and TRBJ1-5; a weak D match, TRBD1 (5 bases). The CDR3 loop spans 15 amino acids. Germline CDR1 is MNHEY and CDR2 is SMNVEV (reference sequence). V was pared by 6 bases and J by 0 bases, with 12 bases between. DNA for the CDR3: TGTGCCAGCAGCCCCAGGGCCTTTAGCAATCAGCCCCAGCATTTT. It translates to CASSPRAFSNQPQHF.

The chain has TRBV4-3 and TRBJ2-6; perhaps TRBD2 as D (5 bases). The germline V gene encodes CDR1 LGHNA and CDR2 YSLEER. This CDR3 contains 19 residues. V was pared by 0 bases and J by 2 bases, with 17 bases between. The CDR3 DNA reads TGCGCCAGCAGCCAAGACGCAGTGGGGAGAATAACTGGGGCCAACGTCCTGACTTTC. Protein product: CASSQDAVGRITGANVLTF.